The table lists the clone carrying this TCR beta chain with a count of one. This entry is derived from a study of cytomegalovirus exposure and HLA in healthy donors. CDR1 is MNHEY, CDR2 SMNVEV, per germline (reference sequence). With 5 bases removed from V and 2 bases from J, the gap between germline ends came to 9 bases. The CDR3 covers 13 residues. The PCR contained 60 Vbeta and 13 Jbeta primers. Only in-frame clones appear in the TCRdb table, and some are missing; sequencing was by immunoSEQ multiplex PCR. The table lists approximately 200,000 clones, around 80% of them singletons. The J gene is TRBJ1-2, the V gene TRBV27; D unresolved. The sequence derives from a woman aged 25 to 39 in good health and CMV-seropositive. The sample taken for sequencing was PBMCs. The CDR3 region has the DNA TGTGCCAGCAGTCCCTACAGAAACTATGGCTACACCTTC. It specifies CASSPYRNYGYTF.